The sample holds a few counts of the clone carrying this TCR beta chain. Its cognate antigen is unknown. At least 6 million PBMCs were isolated per sample. The source of the sample is a study of blood T cells in healthy people across ages. Findings of the study overall: Because donor CMV status was unknown, expanded clonotype changes were possibly confounded.

A second PCR, run for about 7 to 11 cycles, used a sample-barcoded 5' primer plus a J-beta primer mix. Each cDNA molecule, via a template-switch adaptor with 12 random nucleotides, was tagged. Individual samples furnished no less than 3 million CDR3-containing paired-end reads apiece. Using its own MiXCR run on the 5' RACE reads, TCRdb lists one record per CDR3 protein. This repertoire shows 800,000 or so distinct CDR3 sequences, about 62% found once; its top ten account for 28%. CDR1 is LGHNA and CDR2 is YSLEER in the germline V gene. This CDR3 region has 15 residues. V lost 2 bases, J lost 0 bases, and 5 bases lay in between.

The J gene is TRBJ2-6, the V gene TRBV4-3; no clear D gene. Sequenced sample: blood. The origin of this receptor is a man aged 30 to 45 in good health. In nucleotides, the CDR3 is TGCGCCAGCAGCCAACTGAACTCTGGGGCCAACGTCCTGACTTTC. Its protein product is CASSQLNSGANVLTF.